Following are 10 T cell receptor beta chains from one sample sequenced in a study of T cells in Graves' hyperthyroidism and ophthalmopathy. Using RNA transcripts as the source, TCR beta CDR3 regions were amplified. TCR CDR3 regions were first amplified by RT-PCR with HTBI primers. MiXCR was run by TCRdb on the multiplex PCR reads, yielding one entry per CDR3 protein. The table shows hundreds of thousands of distinct CDR3 sequences, with 15% to 19% occurring only once. The material sequenced was blood. The receptors shown here come from a woman under 30 with Graves' hyperthyroidism.

The rearrangement joins TRBV19 to TRBJ2-1; the D gene is possibly TRBD2 (7 bases). There are 19 residues in the CDR3. Germline V gene data show CDR1 as LNHDA and CDR2 as SQIVND (reference sequence). V lost 1 base, J lost 3 bases, and 22 bases lay in between. The CDR3 sequence is CASSIGPAGQHLLYNEQFF. The CDR3 nucleotides read TGTGCCAGTAGTATAGGCCCAGCGGGACAACATCTCCTCTACAATGAGCAGTTCTTC.

This clonotype was recorded a few times. The gene calls are TRBV4-1 and TRBJ2-4; D may be TRBD1 or TRBD2 (5 bases each). CDR1 and CDR2 (germline): MGHRA, YSYEKL. The V and J ends lost 2 bases and 3 bases respectively, with 17 bases between them. This CDR3 has 17 residues. CDR3 DNA: TGCGCCAGCAGCCAACGGTGGGGGTATTTTGGCAAAAACATTCAGTACTTC. This encodes CASSQRWGYFGKNIQYF.

This clonotype has just a few counts. This clone may be a read error of a much larger clone one base away. The gene calls are TRBV7-8 and TRBJ1-5; D unclear. The CDR3 is 14 amino acids. Trimming left V 1 base short and J 3 bases short, with 7 bases between. Germline V gene data show CDR1 as SGHVS and CDR2 as FQNEAQ. The chain's CDR3 is CASSLGLVNQPQHF. The DNA for the CDR3 is TGTGCCAGCAGCTTAGGGTTAGTCAATCAGCCCCAGCATTTT.

The table lists this clonotype with a few counts. V gene TRBV5-6 combines with J gene TRBJ2-3; 10 bases fit TRBD1. V shed 3 bases, J shed 4 bases, and the junction held 5 bases outside the gene matches. Germline V lookup: CDR1 SGHDT, CDR2 YYEEEE. The CDR3 loop spans 15 amino acids. For the CDR3, the DNA is TGTGCCAGCAGCTGGGACAGGGGATCGCCAGATACGCAGTATTTT. Protein: CASSWDRGSPDTQYF.

In its sample, this clonotype was seen many times. The chain recombines TRBV2 with TRBJ1-3; D is perhaps TRBD1 (6 bases). V lost 4 bases, J lost 2 bases, and 12 bases lay in between. Germline CDR1 and CDR2: SNHLY and FYNNEI. This CDR3 has 15 residues. CDR3 sequence (DNA): TGTGCCAGCAGTGGGGGAACAGGGACTGGAAACACCATATATTTT. Residues: CASSGGTGTGNTIYF.

The chain is built from TRBV9 and TRBJ2-5; either TRBD1 or TRBD2 may fit D (6 bases each). Germline values: CDR1 SGDLS, CDR2 YYNGEE. Trimming left V 4 bases short and J 3 bases short, with 19 bases between. The CDR3 consists of 16 residues. This chain's CDR3 is CASSPQGWGGEETQYF. The CDR3 region has the DNA TGTGCCAGCAGCCCTCAGGGGTGGGGAGGAGAAGAGACCCAGTACTTC.

This clonotype has a handful of counts. The chain recombines TRBV19 with TRBJ1-2; D gene uncertain. The CDR3 extends over 15 amino acids. Germline V gene lookup returns CDR1 LNHDA and CDR2 SQIVND (reference sequence). Trimming shortened V by 7 bases and J by 8 bases, and 23 bases separated the two germline ends. The CDR3 region is CASTSLWTLVGGYTF. CDR3 in DNA: TGTGCCAGTACTTCCCTTTGGACCCTGGTCGGCGGCTACACCTTC.

The table lists this clonotype with a few counts. The chain recombines TRBV12-3 or TRBV12-4 with TRBJ1-3; possibly TRBD1 for D (5 bases). V was pared by 3 bases and J by 3 bases, with 18 bases between. This CDR3 spans 17 amino acids. CDR3 sequence reads: CASSFATDWGHGNTIYF. CDR3 nucleotide sequence: TGTGCCAGCAGTTTCGCGACAGACTGGGGTCATGGAAACACCATATATTTT.

This clonotype has at least ten counts. The chain couples TRBV2 to TRBJ2-2; D perhaps matches TRBD2 (5 bases). V was trimmed by 6 bases and J by 1 base, leaving 6 bases between them. From germline, CDR1 is SNHLY and CDR2 FYNNEI. CDR3 length equals 13 residues. CDR3 in amino acids: CASRGENTGELFF. DNA of the CDR3: TGTGCCAGCAGGGGAGAGAACACCGGGGAGCTGTTTTTT.

This clonotype appeared many times. This chain joins TRBV3-1 and TRBJ2-3; 12 bases align to TRBD2. The CDR3 extends over 16 amino acids. J lost 3 bases, V lost 1 base, and 2 bases had no gene match. Germline V gene sequence: CDR1 LGHDT, CDR2 YNNKEL (reference sequence). The CDR3 DNA is TGTGCCAGCAGCCAAGCCGGGACTAGCGGGACAGATACGCAGTATTTT. Translated, it gives CASSQAGTSGTDTQYF.